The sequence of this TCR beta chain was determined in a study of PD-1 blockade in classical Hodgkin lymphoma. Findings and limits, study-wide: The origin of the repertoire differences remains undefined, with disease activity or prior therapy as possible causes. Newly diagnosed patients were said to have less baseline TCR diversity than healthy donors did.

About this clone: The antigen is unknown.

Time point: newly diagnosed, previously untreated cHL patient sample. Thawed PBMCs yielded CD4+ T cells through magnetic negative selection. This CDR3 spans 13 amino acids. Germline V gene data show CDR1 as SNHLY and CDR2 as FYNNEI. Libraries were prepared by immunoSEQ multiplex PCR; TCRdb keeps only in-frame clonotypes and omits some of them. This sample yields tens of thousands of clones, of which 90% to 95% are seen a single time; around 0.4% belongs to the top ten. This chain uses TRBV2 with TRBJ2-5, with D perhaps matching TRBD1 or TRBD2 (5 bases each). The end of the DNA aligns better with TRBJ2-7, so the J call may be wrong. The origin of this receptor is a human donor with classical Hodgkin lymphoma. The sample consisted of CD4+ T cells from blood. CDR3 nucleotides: TGTGCCAGCACTAGTTGGGACCCGGACGAGCAGTACTTC. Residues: CASTSWDPDEQYF.